This section outlines one T cell receptor beta chain sequence together with its context. What it recognizes is unknown. TCRdb recomputed calls from the reads with MiXCR, one row per CDR3 protein. The sample includes about 320,000 distinct CDR3 sequences, 8% to 10% of them seen just once. The CDR3 has 13 amino acids. Looked up from germline, CDR1 is SNHLY and CDR2 is FYNNEI. The V and J ends lost 6 bases and 7 bases respectively, with 13 bases between them. This record belongs to a study of T cell repertoires in cytomegalovirus infection. On the study more broadly: Public TCR beta signatures marked donors with CMV infection and the matching HLA. Findings and limits, study-wide: In two of eight donors, the top clonotype was HLA-C-restricted CMV-specific.

The specimen sequenced was PBMCs. This chain connects TRBV2 to TRBJ2-1, with D possibly TRBD2 on 6 matching bases. This sequence was found in a human donor in good health (CMV status not recorded). Some clones in this sample may be carry-over from other donors' samples. DNA for the CDR3: TGTGCCAGCAGCGGGGACTTCAAAAATGAGCAGTTCTTC. Translated: CASSGDFKNEQFF. Complete variable domain (other parts from reference TRBV2 and TRBJ2-1): EPEVTQTPSHQVTQMGQEVILRCVPISNHLYFYWYRQILGQKVEFLVSFYNNEISEKSEIFDDQFSVERPDGSNFTLKIRSTKLEDSAMYFCASSGDFKNEQFFGPGTRLTVL.